These 19 T cell receptor beta chains originate from one sample sequenced in a study of identical twins. TCRdb redid the calling of the 5' RACE reads with MiXCR, one entry per CDR3 protein. The sample holds about 330,000 distinct CDR3 sequences, about 12% seen once. In addition, the sample was reused for a study of yellow fever vaccine responses in identical twins.

The sample taken for sequencing was CD8+ T cells sorted from blood. These receptors all come from a woman aged 18 to 35 in good health.

This clonotype was counted ten times or more. V and J are TRBV4-1 and TRBJ1-5, with D maybe TRBD1 (6 bases). Trimming left V 4 bases short and J 5 bases short, with 12 bases between. Germline values: CDR1 MGHRA, CDR2 YSYEKL. This CDR3 comprises 14 residues. Here the CDR3 DNA reads TGCGCCAGCAGCCCTAGAGGGGGATATCAGCCCCAGCATTTT. It yields the protein CASSPRGGYQPQHF.

The sample holds many counts of this clonotype. The chain carries TRBV7-9 and TRBJ2-1, with 11 bases identical to TRBD2. The CDR3 is made up of 17 amino acids. Per germline, CDR1 SEHNR and CDR2 FQNEAQ (reference sequence). With 3 bases clipped from V and 5 bases from J, the junction kept 9 bases outside the gene matches. This chain's CDR3 is CASSFKGTSGSNNEQFF. DNA for the CDR3: TGTGCCAGCAGCTTTAAGGGAACTAGCGGGAGTAACAATGAGCAGTTCTTC.

This clonotype was recorded a few times. The V gene is TRBV20-1, the J gene TRBJ2-2; possible D gene TRBD2, 5 bases. Germline CDR1 is DFQATT and CDR2 is SNEGSKA (reference sequence). This CDR3 contains 12 residues. V gave up 5 bases and J gave up 4 bases, with 8 bases separating them. Written as DNA, the CDR3 is TGCAGTGCTCCGCGGGCCACCGGGGAGCTGTTTTTT. This translates into CSAPRATGELFF.

This clonotype has a handful of counts. The chain is built from TRBV2 and TRBJ2-7; 9 bases agree with TRBD1. CDR1 is SNHLY, CDR2 FYNNEI, per germline. The ends lost 10 bases at V and 6 bases at J; junction bases unmatched: 10. CDR3 length equals 13 residues. CDR3 region: CAILRDREGEQYF. Here the CDR3 DNA reads TGTGCCATCCTCCGGGACAGGGAAGGCGAGCAGTACTTC.

The chain joins TRBV7-9 to TRBJ1-2; D is uncertain. This CDR3 has 12 amino acids. V shed 9 bases and J shed 1 base, with 9 bases lying between them. Germline V lookup: CDR1 SEHNR, CDR2 FQNEAQ (reference sequence). CDR3 residues: CASSNSNYGYTF. The CDR3 nucleotides read TGTGCCAGTTCAAACAGTAACTATGGCTACACCTTC.

In its sample, this clonotype was seen many times. The V call is TRBV28, the J call TRBJ1-6, with unresolved D. Germline CDR1 is MDHEN and CDR2 is SYDVKM. There are 14 residues in the CDR3. Trimming took 6 bases from V and 0 from J, leaving 6 bases between them. The CDR3 coding sequence is TGTGCCAGCAGGCCCCACTCCTATAATTCACCCCTCCACTTT. It encodes CASRPHSYNSPLHF.

CDR3: CASSLPGTGGELTDTQYF. The DNA for the CDR3 is TGTGCCAGCAGCTTACCCGGGACAGGGGGCGAGTTGACAGATACGCAGTATTTT. J is TRBJ2-3 and V is TRBV7-6; 12 bases map to TRBD1. Germline CDR1 is SGHVS and CDR2 is FNYEAQ. V was pared by 2 bases and J by 3 bases, with 9 bases of the junction left unmatched. This CDR3 comprises 18 residues.

This clonotype appeared a few times. The rearrangement uses TRBV2 and TRBJ2-1; perhaps TRBD2 as D (5 bases). The CDR3 is 13 amino acids. Germline loops: CDR1 SNHLY, CDR2 FYNNEI. The V and J ends lost 5 bases and 6 bases respectively, with 11 bases between them. This chain's CDR3 is CASSPATSNEQFF. The CDR3 region has the DNA TGTGCCAGCAGTCCTGCCACTAGCAATGAGCAGTTCTTC.

The CDR3 DNA reads TGTGCCAGCAGTGAGGAGGGTAAACGCGAGCAGTACTTC. This translates into CASSEEGKREQYF. The chain employs TRBV25-1 and TRBJ2-7; possibly TRBD2 for D (6 bases). The V end lost 3 bases, the J end lost 6 bases, and 12 bases lay between the germline ends. The CDR3 loop spans 13 amino acids. From germline, CDR1 is MGHDK and CDR2 SYGVNS.

In its sample, this clonotype was seen a few times. The chain links TRBV7-8 to TRBJ1-1; no clear D gene. CDR3 length: 12 residues. Germline-derived CDR1 and CDR2 are SGHVS and FQNEAQ. V lost 7 bases and J lost 6, with 12 bases in between. In DNA form, the CDR3 reads TGTGCCAGCACCCCACCGGGGTCTGAAGCTTTCTTT. Amino acid sequence: CASTPPGSEAFF.

This clonotype showed up just a few times. The chain couples TRBV10-2 to TRBJ1-5; no clear D. CDR3 size: 15 residues. V shed 5 bases and J shed 6 bases, with 17 bases lying between them. From germline, CDR1 is WSHSY and CDR2 SAAADI. The CDR3 sequence: CASSPVRERSQPQHF. The CDR3 DNA is TGCGCCAGCAGTCCGGTTAGGGAAAGGAGTCAGCCCCAGCATTTT.

There are a few counts of this clonotype. This chain connects TRBV5-1 to TRBJ2-3, with 11 bases lining up with TRBD2. Germline V CDR1 and CDR2: SGHRS, YFSETQ. There are 15 residues in the CDR3. The junction had 5 bases not matched to a gene; V was cut back by 4 bases and J by 4 bases. CDR3 bases: TGCGCCAGCAGCATTAGCGGGGGGGACCCAGATACGCAGTATTTT. Protein: CASSISGGDPDTQYF.

This clonotype was recorded at least ten times. CDR3 region: CASSSTPGRLDYEQYF. The CDR3, as DNA: TGTGCCAGCAGTTCCACTCCAGGACGACTAGACTACGAGCAGTACTTC. The J gene is TRBJ2-7, the V gene TRBV27; D is possibly TRBD2 (6 bases). CDR1 and CDR2 (germline): MNHEY, SMNVEV (reference sequence). Trimming left V 4 bases short and J 3 bases short, with 19 bases between. This CDR3 spans 16 amino acids.

CDR3 in amino acids: CASSLLPGANVLTF. The CDR3 nucleotides are TGTGCCAGCAGTTTATTACCGGGGGCCAACGTCCTGACTTTC. The chain recombines TRBV28 with TRBJ2-6; D gene uncertain. The CDR3 consists of 14 residues. V dropped 1 base and J dropped 4 bases, with 5 bases sitting between them. Germline lookup yields CDR1 MDHEN and CDR2 SYDVKM.

This clonotype was seen a single time. V is TRBV7-3 and J is TRBJ2-1; tentative D call: TRBD2 (5 bases). The CDR3 sequence is 15 residues long. V was shortened by 1 base and J by 5 bases, with 12 bases between the two germline ends. CDR1 is SGHTA, CDR2 FQGTGA, per germline. The chain's CDR3 is CASSLSLAADNEQFF. The DNA of the CDR3 is TGTGCCAGCAGCTTAAGTCTAGCCGCGGACAATGAGCAGTTCTTC.

This clonotype showed up many times. The chain has TRBV7-9 and TRBJ2-2; D may be TRBD1 (6 bases). The ends were cut back, 5 bases at V and 5 bases at J, with 18 bases in the middle. The germline V gene encodes CDR1 SEHNR and CDR2 FQNEAQ (reference sequence). This CDR3 has 16 residues. In DNA, the CDR3 is TGTGCCAGCAGCCCAACGGACAGCTTTGGGACCGGGGAGCTGTTTTTT. This gives the protein CASSPTDSFGTGELFF.

This clonotype has more than one count but fewer than ten. In DNA, the CDR3 is TGTGCCAGCAGCTTAGCGTTCCTGCCTCACGAGCAGTACTTC. It encodes CASSLAFLPHEQYF. The genes are TRBV7-9 and TRBJ2-7; D uncertain. V lost 0 bases to trimming and J lost 5 bases, with 11 bases between them. Germline CDR1 and CDR2: SEHNR and FQNEAQ (reference sequence). CDR3 size: 14 residues.

The rearrangement uses TRBV12-3 or TRBV12-4 and TRBJ2-3, with 7 bases aligning to TRBD2. This CDR3 is built from 14 residues. J lost 0 bases, V lost 6 bases, and 3 bases had no gene match. The CDR3 reads CASRYGGSTDTQYF. CDR3 DNA sequence: TGTGCCAGCAGATACGGGGGGAGCACAGATACGCAGTATTTT.

The J gene is TRBJ2-1, the V gene TRBV18; 7 bases fit TRBD2. V lost 2 bases and J lost 2; bases outside the gene matches: 24. In germline, CDR1 is KGHSH, CDR2 LQKENI. CDR3 length: 22 residues. CDR3 sequence: CASSPTIAEIVLGGSPYNEQFF. The CDR3 DNA reads TGTGCCAGCTCACCAACGATTGCGGAAATCGTCCTGGGCGGGAGCCCCTACAATGAGCAGTTCTTC.